The 32 T cell receptor beta chains below come from one sample, sequenced in a study of neurological immune-mediated disorders. TCRdb passed the 5' RACE reads through MiXCR, listing each CDR3 protein once. The repertoire includes some 35,000 distinct CDR3 sequences, roughly 12% of them detected once, and roughly 4% sits in the top ten. The sample comprised CD4+ T cells from blood. Receptors were obtained from a woman in her twenties or thirties with HTLV-1-associated myelopathy (HAM/TSP).

Ten or more counts support this clonotype. The CDR3 DNA is TGTGCCAGCAGCCGTCGCGACCCCGGGACAGGCCAAAGGACGGGATACGAGCAGTACTTC. The encoded protein is CASSRRDPGTGQRTGYEQYF. The chain recombines TRBV5-6 with TRBJ2-7, with 8 bases lining up with TRBD1. J gave up 4 bases and V 4 bases, and 25 bases lay outside the gene matches. Germline CDR1 reads SGHDT; CDR2 reads YYEEEE. There are 20 residues in the CDR3. The entire variable domain, with the rest obtained from reference TRBV5-6 and TRBJ2-7, is as follows: DAGVTQSPTHLIKTRGQQVTLRCSPKSGHDTVSWYQQALGQGPQFIFQYYEEEERQRGNFPDRFSGHQFPNYSSELNVNALLLGDSALYLCASSRRDPGTGQRTGYEQYFGPGTRLTVT.

This clonotype was seen ten or more times. J is TRBJ2-7 and V is TRBV5-1; D is unclear. Trimming cost V 0 bases and J 6 bases, with 10 bases left between them. Germline V gene sequence: CDR1 SGHRS, CDR2 YFSETQ. This CDR3 is 13 amino acids long. The CDR3 region is CASSLVFGGEQYF. The CDR3 region has the DNA TGCGCCAGCAGCTTGGTGTTTGGTGGCGAGCAGTACTTC.

Ten or more counts support this clonotype. The chain carries TRBV5-6 and TRBJ2-7; 7 bases line up with TRBD2. This CDR3 has 14 amino acids. Germline V gene lookup returns CDR1 SGHDT and CDR2 YYEEEE. V lost 3 bases and J lost 2; bases outside the gene matches: 5. CDR3 coding DNA: TGTGCCAGCAGCTCCGCGGGGGTCACCTACGAGCAGTACTTC. As protein: CASSSAGVTYEQYF.

This clonotype was observed at least ten times. This chain uses TRBV19 with TRBJ1-1, with D unclear. The CDR3 spans 14 residues. In germline, CDR1 is LNHDA, CDR2 SQIVND (reference sequence). With 1 base removed from V and 1 base from J, the gap between germline ends came to 7 bases. The CDR3 nucleotides are TGTGCCAGTAGTATAGTGGGCCCGAACACTGAAGCTTTCTTT. This translates into CASSIVGPNTEAFF.

At least ten counts were recorded for this clonotype. This chain connects TRBV27 to TRBJ1-1; D call uncertain. Trimming shortened V by 3 bases and J by 1 base, and 6 bases separated the two germline ends. CDR1 is MNHEY, CDR2 SMNVEV, per germline (reference sequence). This CDR3 is built from 13 residues. CDR3 DNA sequence: TGTGCCAGCAGTTTCATCCCGAACACTGAAGCTTTCTTT. Translated, it gives CASSFIPNTEAFF.

The table lists this clonotype with many counts. The chain links TRBV12-3 or TRBV12-4 to TRBJ1-1; D perhaps matches TRBD1 (5 bases). The CDR3 is 13 amino acids. V lost 2 bases, J lost 10 bases, and 14 bases lay in between. The CDR3 DNA follows: TGTGCCAGCAGTTTAAATTGGGTGGGGCCAGCTTTCTTT. Translation gives CASSLNWVGPAFF.

This clonotype has at least ten counts. The rearrangement links TRBV12-3 or TRBV12-4 to TRBJ2-1; D gene ambiguous. The CDR3 extends over 15 amino acids. V gave up 1 base and J gave up 6 bases, with 13 bases separating them. CDR3 DNA: TGTGCCAGCAGTTTAGGACCCCCCGAACCCAATGAGCAGTTCTTC. Protein sequence: CASSLGPPEPNEQFF.

This clonotype came up many times. J is TRBJ1-5 and V is TRBV20-1, with a weak D call TRBD1 (5 bases). Germline loops: CDR1 DFQATT, CDR2 SNEGSKA (reference sequence). The CDR3 runs to 15 residues. The V end was cut by 4 bases, the J end by 3 bases, with 16 bases between. CDR3 region: CSAKPGPGDNQPQHF. CDR3 DNA: TGCAGTGCTAAACCGGGACCGGGTGACAATCAGCCCCAGCATTTT.

Note on this clonotype: Because the CDR3's place on the DNA is in doubt, the DNA is left out and the CDR3 is given as listed by TCRdb. The chain carries TRBV7-3 and TRBJ1-1. The CDR3 is 19 amino acids in total, end residues counted. Germline V gene sequence: CDR1 SGHTA, CDR2 FQGTGA. CDR3 in amino acids: CASSFYICSARDGNTEAFF.

This clonotype appeared many times. The chain has TRBV5-1 and TRBJ1-1; perhaps TRBD1 as D (6 bases). V dropped 0 bases and J dropped 4 bases, with 13 bases sitting between them. The CDR3 runs to 15 residues. Germline CDR1 SGHRS, CDR2 YFSETQ. This CDR3 reads CASSLGGGVSTEAFF. In DNA, the CDR3 is TGCGCCAGCAGCTTGGGCGGGGGCGTGAGCACTGAAGCTTTCTTT.

This clonotype was counted at least ten times. This chain joins TRBV7-3 and TRBJ2-2, with D possibly being TRBD1 (5 bases). The germline V and J ends were trimmed by 3 bases and 3 bases, with 8 bases remaining between them. The CDR3 is 14 amino acids. In germline, CDR1 is SGHTA, CDR2 FQGTGA. CDR3 in amino acids: CASSLAGHTGELFF. The CDR3 bases are TGTGCCAGCAGCTTGGCAGGGCACACCGGGGAGCTGTTTTTT.

This clonotype was counted at least ten times. The chain has TRBV27 and TRBJ2-7; TRBD2 aligns across 13 bases. Germline CDR1 and CDR2: MNHEY and SMNVEV (reference sequence). The junction had 4 bases not matched to a gene; V was cut back by 5 bases and J by 6 bases. The CDR3 is made up of 14 amino acids. CDR3 DNA: TGTGCCAGCAGTCGACTAGCGGGGGGAGGCGAGCAGTACTTC. Its protein product is CASSRLAGGGEQYF.

This clonotype was counted at least ten times. The chain uses TRBV6-1 and TRBJ1-2; no reliable D call. Germline V CDR1 and CDR2: MNHNS, SASEGT. V lost 2 bases and J 8 bases, leaving 3 bases between the germline ends. The CDR3 length is 10 residues. The CDR3 DNA reads as TGTGCCAGCAGTGAACGAGGCTACACCTTC. It yields the protein CASSERGYTF.

The sample holds many counts of this clonotype. The chain employs TRBV20-1 and TRBJ1-1; D is perhaps TRBD1 (5 bases). CDR1 and CDR2 from the germline V gene are DFQATT and SNEGSKA (reference sequence). With 1 base removed from V and 1 base from J, the gap between germline ends came to 22 bases. This CDR3 spans 18 amino acids. The CDR3 loop reads CSARGGATRTAENTEAFF. CDR3 coding DNA: TGCAGTGCTAGAGGAGGGGCAACTAGGACGGCTGAGAACACTGAAGCTTTCTTT.

The rearrangement joins TRBV7-2 to TRBJ2-2; possibly TRBD1 for D (5 bases). Trimming shortened V by 3 bases and J by 6 bases, and 11 bases separated the two germline ends. Germline V gene data show CDR1 as SGHTA and CDR2 as FQGNSA. This CDR3 is built from 14 residues. CDR3 sequence: CASSLNRHPGELFF. CDR3 DNA: TGTGCCAGCAGCTTGAACAGGCACCCCGGGGAGCTGTTTTTT.

By its share, this clonotype is medium-sized (0.01 to 0.1%). This chain joins TRBV3-1 and TRBJ2-2, with TRBD2 as a possible D gene (5 bases). The length of the CDR3 is 14 residues. Germline values: CDR1 LGHDT, CDR2 YNNKEL (reference sequence). V shed 2 bases and J shed 6 bases, with 10 bases lying between them. The CDR3 DNA is TGTGCCAGCAGCCAATCACTAGGGTCCGGGGAGCTGTTTTTT. Translation gives CASSQSLGSGELFF.

Many counts were recorded for this clonotype. The chain employs TRBV29-1 and TRBJ2-2, with D maybe TRBD2 (5 bases). The CDR3 consists of 11 residues. Germline CDR1 SQVTM, CDR2 ANQGSEA. Trimming removed 7 bases at V and 3 bases at J, with 6 bases between. CDR3 sequence (DNA): TGCAGCGCGCGGGACACCGGGGAGCTGTTTTTT. Translating it yields CSARDTGELFF.

By sample fraction, this clonotype is medium-sized. The genes are TRBV3-1 and TRBJ2-1; no clear D gene. Germline CDR1 reads LGHDT; CDR2 reads YNNKEL (reference sequence). The CDR3 sequence is 12 residues long. Deletions cut 4 bases from V and 9 bases from J, with 10 bases between. CDR3 in DNA: TGTGCCAGCAGCCCCCAATTGGGTGAGCAGTTCTTC. Its translation is CASSPQLGEQFF.

This clonotype has a count of ten or more. The chain employs TRBV18 and TRBJ2-7; 9 bases are a match to TRBD2. This CDR3 comprises 17 residues. Per the germline V gene, CDR1 is KGHSH and CDR2 is LQKENI. The J segment lost 7 bases and the V segment lost 0 bases, leaving 13 bases of the junction unmatched. The CDR3 here is CASSPPGQRGAHWEQYF. The CDR3 DNA sequence: TGTGCCAGCTCACCACCGGGCCAGCGGGGGGCCCACTGGGAGCAGTACTTC.

This clonotype was recorded many times. The V and J genes are TRBV5-1 and TRBJ2-1; 14 bases fit TRBD2. Losses at the gene ends were 1 base for V and 12 bases for J; bases not matched to a gene: 3. Germline CDR1 SGHRS, CDR2 YFSETQ. This CDR3 comprises 14 residues. The CDR3 bases are TGCGCCAGCAGCTTGACGACTAGCGGGGGGGCGCAGTTCTTC. Its translation is CASSLTTSGGAQFF.

The sample holds many counts of this clonotype. The rearrangement uses TRBV6-1 and TRBJ1-5, with a tentative D call TRBD1 (5 bases). V was trimmed by 2 bases and J by 2 bases, leaving 7 bases between them. In germline, CDR1 is MNHNS, CDR2 SASEGT. CDR3 length: 14 residues. CDR3 loop: CASSELRGNQPQHF. The DNA of the CDR3 is TGTGCCAGCAGTGAACTCAGGGGCAATCAGCCCCAGCATTTT.

The chain joins TRBV5-1 to TRBJ2-7; 8 bases match TRBD1. J was trimmed by 3 bases and V by 4 bases; bases with no gene match: 9. CDR1 is SGHRS, CDR2 YFSETQ, per germline. The CDR3 totals 15 residues. CDR3 protein: CASSPGGGKGYEQYF. In DNA form, the CDR3 reads TGCGCCAGCAGCCCAGGGGGCGGAAAAGGCTACGAGCAGTACTTC.

This clonotype was counted many times. The V and J genes are TRBV6-6 and TRBJ1-2, with 7 bases aligning to TRBD1. The CDR3 is 16 amino acids. Germline V gives CDR1 MNHNY, CDR2 SVGAGI (reference sequence). V lost 0 bases, J lost 8 bases, and 12 bases stayed unmatched. CDR3 sequence (DNA): TGTGCCAGCAGTTACTCTACCAGGGGGAATATTTACGGCTACACCTTC. Its protein is CASSYSTRGNIYGYTF.

This clonotype appeared many times. V gene TRBV20-1 combines with J gene TRBJ1-3; D gene unclear. Looked up from germline, CDR1 is DFQATT and CDR2 is SNEGSKA (reference sequence). The CDR3 spans 14 residues. V was pared by 7 bases and J by 0 bases, with 13 bases between. DNA for the CDR3: TGCAGTGTCAGAAGAAGGGTCTCTGGAAACACCATATATTTT. Amino acid sequence: CSVRRRVSGNTIYF.

The table lists this clonotype with many counts. J is TRBJ1-2 and V is TRBV6-1; D remains ambiguous. In germline, CDR1 is MNHNS, CDR2 SASEGT. V dropped 6 bases and J dropped 2 bases, with 13 bases sitting between them. The CDR3 totals 14 residues. The CDR3 DNA sequence: TGTGCCAGCAGCGTGACCGGGAAAAACTATGGCTACACCTTC. Its protein is CASSVTGKNYGYTF.

This clonotype came up many times. The chain has TRBV3-1 and TRBJ2-3; perhaps TRBD1 as D (5 bases). V was trimmed by 2 bases and J by 3 bases, leaving 18 bases between them. The CDR3 is 17 amino acids. From germline, CDR1 is LGHDT and CDR2 YNNKEL (reference sequence). The CDR3 DNA reads as TGTGCCAGCAGCCAATCTACAGGTCGGTGGGGTACAGATACGCAGTATTTT. As protein: CASSQSTGRWGTDTQYF.

The sample holds many counts of this clonotype. The J gene is TRBJ2-6, the V gene TRBV6-4; no clear D gene. This CDR3 contains 14 residues. Trimming stripped 5 bases from V and 0 bases from J, with 5 bases between. Germline CDR1 MRHNA, CDR2 SNTAGT. CDR3 loop: CASSRNSGANVLTF. The CDR3 DNA reads as TGTGCCAGCAGTCGAAACTCTGGGGCCAACGTCCTGACTTTC.

This clonotype was counted ten times or more. Relative to the germline gene, one junction end is altered; a read error may explain this. This chain connects TRBV19 to TRBJ1-2, with 7 bases fitting TRBD1. This CDR3 spans 10 amino acids. CDR1 and CDR2 (germline): LNHDA, SQIVND (reference sequence). The CDR3, as DNA: TGTGCCGCGGGACAGTATGACTACACCTTC. It specifies CAAGQYDYTF. Combining the CDR3 with reference TRBV19 and TRBJ1-2 gives the whole variable domain DGGITQSPKYLFRKEGQNVTLSCEQNLNHDAMYWYRQDPGQGLRLIYYSQIVNDFQKGDIAEGYSVSREKKESFPLTVTSAQKNPTAFYLCAAGQYDYTFGSGTRLTVV.

This clonotype has a count of ten or more. The chain recombines TRBV29-1 with TRBJ2-2, with TRBD2 identical over 12 bases. Unmatched junction bases numbered 1, after V lost 4 bases and J lost 1 base. The V gene's germline CDR1 is SQVTM and CDR2 ANQGSEA. This CDR3 has 15 residues. The CDR3 DNA follows: TGCAGCGTTGTGACTAGCGGGGGGAACACCGGGGAGCTGTTTTTT. It translates to CSVVTSGGNTGELFF.

This clonotype was seen at least ten times. The DNA of the CDR3 is TGCAGCGTTTACGGGGCAGGGAACACCGGGGAGCTGTTTTTT. As protein: CSVYGAGNTGELFF. The chain has TRBV29-1 and TRBJ2-2, with D possibly being TRBD1 or TRBD2 (5 bases each). The V end was cut by 5 bases, the J end by 1 base, with 11 bases between. CDR3 length equals 14 residues. Germline CDR1 is SQVTM and CDR2 is ANQGSEA.

This clonotype was observed many times. The rearrangement links TRBV7-3 to TRBJ1-1, with D unclear. Trimming removed 5 bases at V and 0 bases at J, with 7 bases between. In germline, CDR1 is SGHTA, CDR2 FQGTGA. CDR3 length: 13 residues. CDR3 loop: CASSNGLNTEAFF. CDR3 bases: TGTGCCAGCAGCAACGGACTGAACACTGAAGCTTTCTTT. Combining the CDR3 with reference TRBV7-3 and TRBJ1-1 gives the whole variable domain GAGVSQTPSNKVTEKGKYVELRCDPISGHTALYWYRQSLGQGPEFLIYFQGTGAADDSGLPNDRFFAVRPEGSVSTLKIQRTERGDSAVYLCASSNGLNTEAFFGQGTRLTVV.

In the case of this clonotype: The limits of the CDR3 on the DNA are not certain, so only TCRdb's listed CDR3 is given. CDR3 in amino acids: CSARDGERNTEAFFGQGRSQPQHF. The genes are TRBV20-1 and TRBJ1-5; the D call in the table, TRBD1, was not verified against the DNA. CDR1 DFQATT and CDR2 SNEGSKA come from the germline V gene (reference sequence). The CDR3 numbers 24 amino acids, ends counted.